This T cell receptor beta chain was documented in a study of molecular identifiers for immune sequencing clone quantification. Regarding the study as a whole: Clones of above 20 RNA copies carried over 99% of effector molecules; in naive cells they carried under 1%.

MiXCR, applied by TCRdb to the PCR reads, yields one record per CDR3 protein. The data contain more than 450,000 distinct CDR3 sequences, 20% to 25% of them seen just once; the ten biggest clones take up approximately 0.8%. CDR1 and CDR2 (germline): KGHDR, SFDVKD. The CDR3 is 15 residues long. V lost 4 bases and J 4 bases, leaving 16 bases between the germline ends. Researchers sorted naive CD8 T cells as cells that were CD8+CD4-CCR7+CD45RA+. This clonotype was seen a handful of times. Its cognate antigen is unknown. Sequenced input: naive CD8+ T cells from blood, with Jurkat cell RNA spiked in. Subset defined: FACS-sorted CD8+CD4-CCR7+CD45RA+ naive T cells. The clonotype comes from a human donor in good health. Some libraries in this study had Jurkat cell RNA spiked in. The chain uses TRBV24-1 and TRBJ2-7, with no clear D. CDR3 loop: CATSDPGPNGYEQYF. CDR3 nucleotides: TGTGCCACCAGTGACCCCGGCCCTAACGGATACGAGCAGTACTTC.